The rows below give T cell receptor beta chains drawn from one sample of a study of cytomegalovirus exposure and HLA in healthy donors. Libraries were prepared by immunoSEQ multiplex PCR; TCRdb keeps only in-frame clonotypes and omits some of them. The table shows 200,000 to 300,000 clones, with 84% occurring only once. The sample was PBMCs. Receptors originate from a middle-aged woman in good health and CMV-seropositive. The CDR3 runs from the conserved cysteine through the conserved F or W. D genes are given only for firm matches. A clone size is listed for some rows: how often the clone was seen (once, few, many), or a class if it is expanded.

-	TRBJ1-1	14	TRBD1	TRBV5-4	TGTGCCAGCAGCTTACAGGGGGCGTTCACTGAAGCTTTCTTT	CASSLQGAFTEAFF
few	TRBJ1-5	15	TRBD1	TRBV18	TGTGCCAGCTCACTTGGTCAGGGGGCTTATCAGCCCCAGCATTTT	CASSLGQGAYQPQHF
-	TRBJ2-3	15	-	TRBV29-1	TGCAGCGTTGAAGATTTCGGGGGGTGGACAGATGCGCAGTATTTT	CSVEDFGGWTDAQYF
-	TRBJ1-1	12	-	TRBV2	TGTGCCGCAGGGAGGTTGCTCACTGAAGCTTTCTTT	CAAGRLLTEAFF
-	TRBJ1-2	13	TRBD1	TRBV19	TGTGCCAGTAGTATATCCGGGACAGGGGGCCACACCTTC	CASSISGTGGHTF
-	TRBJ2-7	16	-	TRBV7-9	TGTTCCAGCACGGCTTCCGGGACACCGGTCTCCTACGAGCAGTACTTC	CSSTASGTPVSYEQYF
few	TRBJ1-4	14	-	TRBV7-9	TGTGCCAGCAGCCCGGACAGTCGGGCTGAAAAACTGTTTTTT	CASSPDSRAEKLFF
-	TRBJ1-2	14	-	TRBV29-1	TGCAGCGTCGCGCGGGCCGGCACTAACTATGGCTACACCTTC	CSVARAGTNYGYTF
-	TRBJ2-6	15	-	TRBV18	TGTGCCAGCTCAACGAGGGGGACTGGGGCCAACGTCCTGACTTTC	CASSTRGTGANVLTF
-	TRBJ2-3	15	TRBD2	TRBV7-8	TGTGCCAGCAGCTTCGGGTCTAGCGGGCCCTCGGAGCAGTATTTT	CASSFGSSGPSEQYF
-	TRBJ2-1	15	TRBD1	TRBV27	TGTGCCAGCAATAACCGGGACAGGGCCTACAATGAGCAGTTCTTC	CASNNRDRAYNEQFF
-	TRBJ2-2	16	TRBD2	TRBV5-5	TGTGCCAGCAGTCCAATAGCGGGAACGGGCACCGGGGAGCTGTTTTTT	CASSPIAGTGTGELFF
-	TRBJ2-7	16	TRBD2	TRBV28	TGTGCCAGCAGTAACCCGGGTAGCGGGAACTGGGTCGAGCAGTACTTC	CASSNPGSGNWVEQYF
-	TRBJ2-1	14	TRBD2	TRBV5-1	TGCGCCAGCAGCTTGGGGGGGAGGGACAATGAGCAGTTCTTC	CASSLGGRDNEQFF
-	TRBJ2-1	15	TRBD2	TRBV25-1	TGTGCCAGCAGTGTAAGGGAGGGTGGTGGTAATGAGCAGTTCTTC	CASSVREGGGNEQFF
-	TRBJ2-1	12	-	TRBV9	TGTGCCAGCAGCGTAACGGCGGGTGAGCAGTTCTTC	CASSVTAGEQFF
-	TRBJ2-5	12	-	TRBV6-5	TGTGCCAGCAGTTTTAGGGGAGGGACCCAGTACTTC	CASSFRGGTQYF
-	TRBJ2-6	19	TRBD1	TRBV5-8	TGTGCCAGCAGCTTCTTTGGGACGACAGGGATTACTGGGGCCAACGTCCTGACTTTC	CASSFFGTTGITGANVLTF
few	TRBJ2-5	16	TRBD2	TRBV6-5	TGTGCCAGCAGTTACGCGGCTAGCGGGGGCCAAGAGACCCAGTACTTC	CASSYAASGGQETQYF
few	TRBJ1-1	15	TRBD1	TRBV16	TGTGCCAGCAGCCAACAAGGACAGGGTGACACTGAAGCTTTCTTT	CASSQQGQGDTEAFF
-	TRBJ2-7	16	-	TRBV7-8	TGTGCCAGCAGCCTCGCAGGGGAGTACCTCTCCTACGAGCAGTACTTC	CASSLAGEYLSYEQYF
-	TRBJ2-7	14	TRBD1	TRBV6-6	TGTGCCAGCAGCCGACAGGGAATCGACTACGAGCAGTACTTC	CASSRQGIDYEQYF
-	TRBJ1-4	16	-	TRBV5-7	TGTGCCAGCAGCTTGACTGGGACAAACCTTAATGAAAAACTGTTTTTT	CASSLTGTNLNEKLFF
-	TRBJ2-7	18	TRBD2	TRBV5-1	TGCGCCAGCAGCCCCCAGGGACTAGCGGGAGCGGGGACCTACGAGCAGTACTTC	CASSPQGLAGAGTYEQYF
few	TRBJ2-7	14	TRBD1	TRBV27	TGTGCCAGCAGTTTAATCGGGACAGGGGGCGAGCAGTACTTC	CASSLIGTGGEQYF
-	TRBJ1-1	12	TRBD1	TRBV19	TGTGCCAGTAGTGCGGACAGGATTGAAGCTTTCTTT	CASSADRIEAFF
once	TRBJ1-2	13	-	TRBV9	TGTGCCAGCAGCAGGGAGAGCGGCTATGGCTACACCTTC	CASSRESGYGYTF